These T cell receptor beta chains were read from a single sample in a study of glioma-infiltrating T cells after dendritic cell vaccination. Clones were read by immunoSEQ multiplex PCR, and TCRdb kept only the in-frame ones, dropping some. The sample has 80,000 to 95,000 clones; 85% to 90% are singletons. Sequenced here: blood, sampled before dendritic cell vaccination. The source is a human donor with glioblastoma. Each CDR3 is given with its conserved first and last residue. The D gene is left open where the match is weak. Clone size, where shown, is once, few, many, or a class for clones that have expanded.

j_call	v_call	clone_size	d_call	cdr3_nt	cdr3_aa
TRBJ2-5	TRBV6-1	NA	NA	TGTGCCAGCAGTGAAGCGTATTCTAGAGTGGAGACCCAGTACTTC	CASSEAYSRVETQYF
TRBJ2-1	TRBV6-5	NA	TRBD2	TGTGCCAGCAGTTACTCGGGACTAGCGTACAATGAGCAGTTCTTC	CASSYSGLAYNEQFF
TRBJ1-1	TRBV7-9	NA	NA	TGTGCCAGCAGCTCACCGGGTCCGAACACTGAAGCTTTCTTT	CASSSPGPNTEAFF
TRBJ2-3	TRBV30	once	TRBD2	TGTGCCTACACTAGCGGGAGGACAGATACGCAGTATTTT	CAYTSGRTDTQYF
TRBJ1-2	TRBV4-3	NA	NA	TGCGCCAGCAGCCAAGCCAGGGGAAACTATGGCTACACCTTC	CASSQARGNYGYTF
TRBJ2-5	TRBV5-4	NA	NA	TGTGCCAGCAGCCGACAGGTACAGCAAGAGACCCAGTACTTC	CASSRQVQQETQYF
TRBJ2-7	TRBV2	NA	TRBD2	TGTGCCAGCAGGGCTAGCGGGAGGTACGAGCAGTACTTC	CASRASGRYEQYF
TRBJ2-7	TRBV19	NA	NA	TGTGCCAGTAGTATTAGGGGGTTTAAGGACGAGCAGTACTTC	CASSIRGFKDEQYF
TRBJ1-5	TRBV7-9	NA	NA	TGTGCCAGCAGCCTAGAGGCAGGTCCTAATCAGCCCCAGCATTTT	CASSLEAGPNQPQHF
TRBJ1-1	TRBV5-1	NA	TRBD1	TGCGCCAGCAGCGCGGGACAGGCGGTCAACACTGAAGCTTTCTTT	CASSAGQAVNTEAFF
TRBJ2-7	TRBV13	NA	TRBD1	TGTGCCAGCAGCTTATACGGACAGGGCTACGAGCAGTACTTC	CASSLYGQGYEQYF
TRBJ1-2	TRBV6-1	NA	TRBD1	TGTGCCAGCAGTCAACGGACAGGCCGAGTGGGCTACACCTTC	CASSQRTGRVGYTF
TRBJ2-3	TRBV5-1	NA	NA	TGCGCCAGCAGCCAGGCTAGCACAGATACGCAGTATTTT	CASSQASTDTQYF
TRBJ2-1	TRBV30	NA	TRBD2	TGTGCCTGGAGTGAACTAGCGGGACCCTACAATGAGCAGTTCTTC	CAWSELAGPYNEQFF
TRBJ2-4	TRBV7-2	NA	NA	TGTGCCAGCAGCTTTCAGGGAAACATTCAGTACTTC	CASSFQGNIQYF
TRBJ2-3	TRBV10-3	NA	NA	TGTGCCATCAGTGAGGTCCAGGGTAATACGCAGTATTTT	CAISEVQGNTQYF
TRBJ1-2	TRBV5-1	NA	TRBD1	TGCGCCAGCAGTCCCGGACAGGGGGCGGACTATGGCTACACCTTC	CASSPGQGADYGYTF